This TCR beta chain was profiled in a study of OX40 agonist ivuxolimab in advanced cancers. Study background: Partial responses were seen in three patients, one with hepatocellular carcinoma and two with cutaneous melanoma.

Germline loops: CDR1 SGHRS, CDR2 YFSETQ. V shed 4 bases, J shed 4 bases, and the junction held 5 bases outside the gene matches. The CDR3 is made up of 16 amino acids. TCRdb keeps only in-frame clones here, not all; method: immunoSEQ multiplex PCR. The repertoire has more than 75,000 clones, about nine tenths of them found once; the top ten carry about 0.8%. Sequencing was performed on CD4+ or CD8+ T cells sorted from blood, taken in a trial of the OX40 agonist ivuxolimab. The chain links TRBV5-1 to TRBJ2-1, with TRBD2 matching 13 bases. The clonotype originates from an adult with an advanced solid tumor such as melanoma, head and neck, liver or kidney cancer. The CDR3 loop is CASSEELAGGYNEQFF. The DNA for the CDR3 is TGCGCCAGCAGCGAAGAACTAGCGGGAGGGTACAATGAGCAGTTCTTC.